The clone carrying this T cell receptor beta chain was counted once. The data derive from a study of cytomegalovirus exposure and HLA in healthy donors. With 60 Vbeta and 13 Jbeta primers, the PCR was carried out. TCRdb's copy holds only in-frame clones and misses some; the assay was immunoSEQ multiplex PCR. In the table there are tens of thousands of clones, under 80% of which are singletons. Germline V CDR1 and CDR2: SGHNT, YYREEE (reference sequence). The CDR3 contains 14 residues. V dropped 1 base and J dropped 6; count of bases not matched to a gene: 5. The chain employs TRBV5-4 and TRBJ1-1, with 8 bases lining up with TRBD1. Material for sequencing was PBMCs. The receptor's source is a male donor in good health and CMV-seropositive. DNA for the CDR3: TGTGCCAGCAGCTTGACAGGGGGGATGGCTGAAGCTTTCTTT. Protein sequence: CASSLTGGMAEAFF.